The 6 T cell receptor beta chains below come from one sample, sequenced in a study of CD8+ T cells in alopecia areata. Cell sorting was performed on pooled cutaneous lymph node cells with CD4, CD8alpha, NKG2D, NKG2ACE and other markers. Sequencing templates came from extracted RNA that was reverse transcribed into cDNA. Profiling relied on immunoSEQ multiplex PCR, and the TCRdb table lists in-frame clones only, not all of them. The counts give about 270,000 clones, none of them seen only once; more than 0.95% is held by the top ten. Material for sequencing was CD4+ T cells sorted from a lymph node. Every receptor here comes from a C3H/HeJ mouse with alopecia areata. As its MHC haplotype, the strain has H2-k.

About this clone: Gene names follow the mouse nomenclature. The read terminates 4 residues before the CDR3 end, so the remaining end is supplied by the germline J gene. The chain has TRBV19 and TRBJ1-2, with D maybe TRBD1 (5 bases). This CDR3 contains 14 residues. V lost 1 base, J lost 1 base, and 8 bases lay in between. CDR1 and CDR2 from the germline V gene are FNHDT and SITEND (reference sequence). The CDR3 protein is CASSIRGGNSDYTF. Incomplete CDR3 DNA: TGTGCCAGCAGTATAAGGGGTGGAAACTCC.

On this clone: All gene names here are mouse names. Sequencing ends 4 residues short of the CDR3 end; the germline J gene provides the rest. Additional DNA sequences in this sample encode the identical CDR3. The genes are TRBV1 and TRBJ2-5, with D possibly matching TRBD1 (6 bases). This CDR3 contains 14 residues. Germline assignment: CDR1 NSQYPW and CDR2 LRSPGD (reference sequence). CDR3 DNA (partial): TGCACCTGCAGTGCAGTCAGGGGTGGGGAC. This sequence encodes CTCSAVRGGD. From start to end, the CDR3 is CTCSAVRGGDTQYF.

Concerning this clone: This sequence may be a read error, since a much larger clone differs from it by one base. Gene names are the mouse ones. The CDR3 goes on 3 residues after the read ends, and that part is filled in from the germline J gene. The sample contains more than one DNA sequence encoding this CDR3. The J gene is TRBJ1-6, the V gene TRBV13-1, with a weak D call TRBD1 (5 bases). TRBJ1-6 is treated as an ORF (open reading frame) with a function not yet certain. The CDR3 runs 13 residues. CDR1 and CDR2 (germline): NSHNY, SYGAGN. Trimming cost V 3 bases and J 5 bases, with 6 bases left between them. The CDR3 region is CASSGQNNSPLYF. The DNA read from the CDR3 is TGTGCCAGCAGTGGACAGAATAATTCGCCC.

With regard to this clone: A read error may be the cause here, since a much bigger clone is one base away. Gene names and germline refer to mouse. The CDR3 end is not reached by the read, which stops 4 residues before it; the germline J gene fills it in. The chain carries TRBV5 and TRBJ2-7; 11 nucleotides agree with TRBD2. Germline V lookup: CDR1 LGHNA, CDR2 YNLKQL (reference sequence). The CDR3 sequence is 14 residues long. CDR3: CASSHDWGGYEQYF. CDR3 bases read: TGTGCCAGCAGCCACGACTGGGGGGGGTAT.

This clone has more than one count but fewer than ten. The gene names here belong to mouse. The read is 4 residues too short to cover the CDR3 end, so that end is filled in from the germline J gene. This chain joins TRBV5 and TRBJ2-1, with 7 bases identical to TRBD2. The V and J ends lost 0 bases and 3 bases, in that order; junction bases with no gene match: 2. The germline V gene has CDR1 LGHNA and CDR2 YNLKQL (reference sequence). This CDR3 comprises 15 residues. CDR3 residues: CASSQDRLGYAEQFF. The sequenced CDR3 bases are TGTGCCAGCAGCCAAGATCGACTGGGCTATGCT.

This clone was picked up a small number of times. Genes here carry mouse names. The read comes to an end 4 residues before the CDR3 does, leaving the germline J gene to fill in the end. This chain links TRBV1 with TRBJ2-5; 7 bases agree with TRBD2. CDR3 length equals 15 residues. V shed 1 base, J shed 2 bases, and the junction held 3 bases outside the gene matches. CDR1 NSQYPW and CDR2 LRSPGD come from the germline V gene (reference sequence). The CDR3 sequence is CTCSAAGGSQDTQYF. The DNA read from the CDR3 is TGCACCTGCAGTGCAGCGGGGGGGAGCCAAGAC.